The rows below give T cell receptor beta chains drawn from one sample of a study of blood T cell repertoires in COVID-19. Assay: immunoSEQ multiplex PCR; the TCRdb copy retains only in-frame clones and omits some. Among 270,000 or so clones listed, approximately 81% were seen once. Material: PBMCs or T cells enriched from blood (not recorded which). These receptors all stem from a woman between 50 and 59 years old who had been exposed to COVID-19. Each CDR3 is given with its conserved first and last residue. A D gene is named only where the DNA matches it firmly. Size values are once, few and many counts, or a class for expanded clones, and some rows have none.

v_call	clone_size	j_call	d_call	cdr3_nt	cdr3_aa
TRBV7-2	-	TRBJ2-1	TRBD2	TGTGCCAGCAGTCTAGCGGGGGCGGTCTACAATGAGCAGTTCTTC	CASSLAGAVYNEQFF
TRBV19	-	TRBJ1-1	-	TGTGCCAGTACCCCCCAAAAGGGGGTGAACACTGAAGCTTTCTTT	CASTPQKGVNTEAFF
TRBV27	-	TRBJ2-7	TRBD2	TGTGCCAGCAGTTCTAGGAAGGGAGGGACCTACGAGCAGTACTTC	CASSSRKGGTYEQYF
TRBV10-1	-	TRBJ1-1	-	TGCGCCAGGACGTACCGCCGGGGTGCTTTCTTT	CARTYRRGAFF
TRBV19	-	TRBJ1-5	-	TGTGCCAGAACCGTGACAGGCGGGCAGCCCCAGCATTTT	CARTVTGGQPQHF
TRBV3-1/TRBV3-2	-	TRBJ2-2	-	TGTGCCAGCAGCCAATGGGGGCCGGGGACCGGGGAGCTGTTTTTT	CASSQWGPGTGELFF
TRBV18	-	TRBJ1-4	-	TGTGCCAGCTCACCGGCCGGGAGGAATGAAAAACTGTTTTTT	CASSPAGRNEKLFF
TRBV6-1	-	TRBJ1-1	-	TGTGCCAGCAGTGAGCCCCCGGCAGGCTTGAACACTGAAGCTTTCTTT	CASSEPPAGLNTEAFF
TRBV2	-	TRBJ1-3	-	TGTGCCACCGGGGGGGCCGGAAACACCATATATTTT	CATGGAGNTIYF
TRBV12-3/TRBV12-4	once	TRBJ1-1	TRBD1	TGTGCCAGCAGTCCTCAGGGGGACGAAGCTTTCTTT	CASSPQGDEAFF
TRBV19	-	TRBJ1-5	-	TGTGCCAGTACCGTAGGTAGGGGAAATCAGCCCCAGCATTTT	CASTVGRGNQPQHF
TRBV9	-	TRBJ1-1	-	TGTGCCAGCAGCTCATCCAGGGCGATGGAAGCTTTCTTT	CASSSSRAMEAFF
TRBV7-9	-	TRBJ1-1	-	TGTGCCAGCAGCTTATGGGGTCGGGGGGCCCTGAACACTGAAGCTTTCTTT	CASSLWGRGALNTEAFF
TRBV7-8	-	TRBJ2-7	-	TGTGCCAGCAGCTTTGCAGGGTCCGCGTACGAGCAGTACTTC	CASSFAGSAYEQYF
TRBV6-4	-	TRBJ1-2	-	TGTGCCAGCAGTCCGCCGGGACACGCGGATGGCTACACCTTC	CASSPPGHADGYTF
TRBV7-3	-	TRBJ2-1	-	TGTGCCAGCAGCGCGTTAGGGGTCAATGAGCAGTTCTTC	CASSALGVNEQFF
TRBV7-9	-	TRBJ2-3	TRBD2	TGTGCCAGCACCCCCAGCGGGGGACTCGGGGATACGCAGTATTTT	CASTPSGGLGDTQYF
TRBV29-1	-	TRBJ1-3	-	TGCAGCGTTGGCCAGACTGGAAACACCATATATTTT	CSVGQTGNTIYF
TRBV3-1/TRBV3-2	-	TRBJ1-3	TRBD1	TGTGCCAGCAGCCAAGGACAGGGTAACACCATATATTTT	CASSQGQGNTIYF
TRBV27	-	TRBJ2-6	-	TGTGCCAGCAGTTTTTCGGCAGGGGACTCTGGGGCCAACGTCCTGACTTTC	CASSFSAGDSGANVLTF
TRBV21-1	-	TRBJ1-3	-	TGTGCCAGCAGGCTCCTCTCGGGTGGAAACACCATATATTTT	CASRLLSGGNTIYF
TRBV28	-	TRBJ1-5	TRBD1	TGTGCCAGCAGTTCCGGGACAGGACGTTATAGCAATCAGCCCCAGCATTTT	CASSSGTGRYSNQPQHF
TRBV27	-	TRBJ2-7	TRBD1	TGTGCCAGCAGTCCGGGACAGGGGAAGGGCTACGAGCAGTACTTC	CASSPGQGKGYEQYF
TRBV21-1	-	TRBJ1-1	-	TGTGCCAGCAGCACAGGGTGCACTGAAGCTTTCTTT	CASSTGCTEAFF
TRBV30	once	TRBJ2-1	-	TGTGCCTGGAGCCCACTAGCCGGGGCAGGGGGTTTCTCGGACGAGCAGTTCTTC	CAWSPLAGAGGFSDEQFF
TRBV18	-	TRBJ1-2	-	TGTGCCAGCTCACGGGATTGGGGGGATCGCTACACCTTC	CASSRDWGDRYTF
TRBV24-1	-	TRBJ2-1	-	TGTGCCACCAGTGATTCCCGCCCCGGGTCCTACAATGAGCAGTTCTTC	CATSDSRPGSYNEQFF
TRBV9	-	TRBJ2-1	-	TGTGCCAGCAGCGTATTGGGAGGAAGCTCCTACAATGAGCAGTTCTTC	CASSVLGGSSYNEQFF
TRBV10-3	-	TRBJ1-2	-	TGTGCCATCAGTAGGACAGCATATGGCTACACCTTC	CAISRTAYGYTF
TRBV12-3/TRBV12-4	-	TRBJ2-1	-	TGTGCCAGCAGTTTACTGGGGCCCGAGCAGTTCTTC	CASSLLGPEQFF
TRBV28	-	TRBJ1-1	-	TGTGCCAGCAGTGATCAGGTTCTTACTGAAGCTTTCTTT	CASSDQVLTEAFF
TRBV5-6	-	TRBJ1-2	-	TGTGCCAGCAGCCGGGGACAAAACTATGGCTACACCTTC	CASSRGQNYGYTF
TRBV25-1	-	TRBJ2-3	TRBD2	TGTGCCAGCAGTGAATATGCTGGCGGGGGGGTGCCCAATACGCAGTATTTT	CASSEYAGGGVPNTQYF
TRBV29-1	few	TRBJ1-2	-	TGCAGCATTCAAGGGTGGGGAGAATATGGCTACACCTTC	CSIQGWGEYGYTF
TRBV10-3	-	TRBJ2-6	TRBD1	TGTGCCATCAGTGTAGGACAGGGGCTGTCTGGGGCCAACGTCCTGACTTTC	CAISVGQGLSGANVLTF
TRBV5-1	once	TRBJ1-2	TRBD1	TGCGCCAGCAGCCGGGGGGGACAGCAGAACTATGGCTACACCTTC	CASSRGGQQNYGYTF
TRBV5-4	-	TRBJ2-1	-	TGTGCCAGCAGCTTGGGTTTTGGGGGACTCTACAATGAGCAGTTCTTC	CASSLGFGGLYNEQFF
TRBV28	-	TRBJ2-3	TRBD2	TGTGCCAGCAGTTCCCCCAGCGGGGGGGCAGATACGCAGTATTTT	CASSSPSGGADTQYF
TRBV9	-	TRBJ1-2	TRBD1	TGTGCCAGCAGCGTAGGACAGGGGGTTACTTATGGCTACACCTTC	CASSVGQGVTYGYTF
TRBV2	-	TRBJ1-5	-	TGTGCCAGCAGTGGTAGAGGCGGTTATCAGCCCCAGCATTTT	CASSGRGGYQPQHF
TRBV6-1	many	TRBJ2-7	TRBD1	TGTGCCAGCAGTGATGATGTCGGGACAGCCTCCTACGAGCAGTACTTC	CASSDDVGTASYEQYF
TRBV10-3	once	TRBJ2-2	-	TGTGCCATCAGTGCCGAAACCGGGTACACCGGGGAGCTGTTTTTT	CAISAETGYTGELFF
TRBV5-5	-	TRBJ2-2	TRBD2	TGTGCCAGCAGCTTAATAGCGGGGGGGCCTTCCACCGGGGAGCTGTTTTTT	CASSLIAGGPSTGELFF
TRBV5-1	-	TRBJ2-7	TRBD1	TGCGCCAGCAGCTTGTGGGACAGCCAGAACGAGCAGTACTTC	CASSLWDSQNEQYF
TRBV3-1/TRBV3-2	-	TRBJ2-5	TRBD2	TGTGCCAGCAGCCCTCTGATCTATAGCGGGGGTGAGACCCAGTACTTC	CASSPLIYSGGETQYF
TRBV5-4	-	TRBJ2-4	-	TGTGCCAGCACCCTTCAGGTGGGAGCCAAAAACATTCAGTACTTC	CASTLQVGAKNIQYF
TRBV7-9	-	TRBJ2-3	TRBD2	TGTGCCAGCAGCCCCGGCCGGGGGGGCAACACAGATACGCAGTATTTT	CASSPGRGGNTDTQYF
TRBV5-4	-	TRBJ1-2	-	TGTGCCAGCAGGTATACAGGGACCTATGGCTACACCTTC	CASRYTGTYGYTF
TRBV5-1	-	TRBJ1-1	TRBD1	TGCGCCAGCAGCGTCCAGGGGGACTTGAACACTGAAGCTTTCTTT	CASSVQGDLNTEAFF
TRBV3-1/TRBV3-2	-	TRBJ2-5	-	TGTGCCAGCAGCCAAGGCGCTACTGGCGGGGGCCTACTCGGAGGGGAGACCCAGTACTTC	CASSQGATGGGLLGGETQYF
TRBV15	-	TRBJ2-7	-	TGTGCCACCAGCAGAGGCAGGGTAAACTACGAGCAGTACTTC	CATSRGRVNYEQYF
TRBV7-9	-	TRBJ2-1	TRBD2	TGTGCCAGCAGCTTTGCTGGACTAGCCCCCAATGAGCAGTTCTTC	CASSFAGLAPNEQFF
TRBV7-2	-	TRBJ2-3	TRBD2	TGTGCCAGCAGCTCGGGACTAGCGGCAGATACGCAGTATTTT	CASSSGLAADTQYF